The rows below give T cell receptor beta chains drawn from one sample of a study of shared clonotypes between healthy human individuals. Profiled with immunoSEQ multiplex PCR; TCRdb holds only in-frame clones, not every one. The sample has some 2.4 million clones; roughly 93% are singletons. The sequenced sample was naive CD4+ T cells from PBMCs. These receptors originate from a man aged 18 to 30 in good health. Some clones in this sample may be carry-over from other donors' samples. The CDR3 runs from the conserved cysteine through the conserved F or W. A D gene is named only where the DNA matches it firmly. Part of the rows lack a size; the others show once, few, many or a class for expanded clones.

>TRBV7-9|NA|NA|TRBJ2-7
TGTGCCAGCAGCCAACTCACCGTCCCTATCGAGCAGTACTTC
CASSQLTVPIEQYF
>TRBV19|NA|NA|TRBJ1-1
TGTGCCAGTTCAGAGACAGTAACCTCTCTTAACACTGAAGCTTTCTTT
CASSETVTSLNTEAFF
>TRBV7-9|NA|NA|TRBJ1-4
TGTGCCAGCAGCTTAGACAGTTTTAATGAAAAACTGTTTTTT
CASSLDSFNEKLFF
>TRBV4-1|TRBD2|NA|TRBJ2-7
TGCGCCAGCAGGCCCGAGGGACTAGTCGACGAGCAGTACTTC
CASRPEGLVDEQYF
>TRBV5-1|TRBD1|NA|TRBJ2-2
TGCGCCAGCAGCTACCGGGACAGGGCTTCCACCGGGGAGCTGTTTTTT
CASSYRDRASTGELFF
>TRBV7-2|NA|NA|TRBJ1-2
TGTGCCAGCTTTGGCAGACAGCCCTTCTATGGCTACACCTTC
CASFGRQPFYGYTF
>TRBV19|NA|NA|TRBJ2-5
TGTGCCAGTAGTTTAAGCGAAGAGACCCAGTACTTC
CASSLSEETQYF
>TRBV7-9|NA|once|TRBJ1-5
TGTGCCAGCAGCTCGCTGAGGAGCAATCAGCCCCAGCATTTT
CASSSLRSNQPQHF
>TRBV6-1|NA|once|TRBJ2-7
TGTGCCAGCAAACCGGGACTGCCTGCCTACGAGCAGTACTTC
CASKPGLPAYEQYF
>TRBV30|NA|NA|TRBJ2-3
TGTGCCTGGATAAATCTAGCTGGAGATACGCAGTATTTT
CAWINLAGDTQYF
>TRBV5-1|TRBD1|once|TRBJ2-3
TGCGCCAGCAGCTTACAGGGGTACGTCACAGATACGCAGTATTTT
CASSLQGYVTDTQYF
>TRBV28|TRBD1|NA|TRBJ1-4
TGTGCCAGCAGTAAACAGGGGGAGGCCGATGAAAAACTGTTTTTT
CASSKQGEADEKLFF
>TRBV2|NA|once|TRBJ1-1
TGTGCCAGCATGCGGACCCACAACACTGAAGCTTTCTTT
CASMRTHNTEAFF
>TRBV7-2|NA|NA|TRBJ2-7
TGTGCCAGCAGCTTAGCGCAAGGGACACTTTACGAGCAGTACTTC
CASSLAQGTLYEQYF
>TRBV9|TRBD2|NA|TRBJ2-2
TGTGCCAGCAGCGTAGCTAGCGGGAGAGGGAGTACCGGGGAGCTGTTTTTT
CASSVASGRGSTGELFF
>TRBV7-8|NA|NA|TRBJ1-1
TGTGCCAGCAGCCGGGGGGGCACTGAAGCTTTCTTT
CASSRGGTEAFF
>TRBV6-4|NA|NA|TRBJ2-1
TGTGCCAGCAGTCCGCGGGGAAATAACAATGAGCAGTTCTTC
CASSPRGNNNEQFF
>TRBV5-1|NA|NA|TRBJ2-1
TGCGCCAGCAGCTTCCGTGCCGGGACCCCTAACAATGAGCAGTTCTTC
CASSFRAGTPNNEQFF
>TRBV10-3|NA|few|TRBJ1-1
TGTGCCATCAGTGATTCGCGGGATGCGGCTTTCTTT
CAISDSRDAAFF
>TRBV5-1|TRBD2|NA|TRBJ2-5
TGCGCCAGCAGCTTGAGCCCGGGAGGAGAAGAGACCCAGTACTTC
CASSLSPGGEETQYF
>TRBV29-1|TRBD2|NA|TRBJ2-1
TGCAGCGTAACTAGCGGCTACAATGAGCAGTTCTTC
CSVTSGYNEQFF
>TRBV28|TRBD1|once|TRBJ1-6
TGTGCCAGCAGTTTCCGGACAGGGGGTGGAAATTCACCCCTCCACTTT
CASSFRTGGGNSPLHF
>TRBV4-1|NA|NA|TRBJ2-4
TGCGCCAGCAGCCCCTCACAGGGTGGAGAAAACATTCAGTACTTC
CASSPSQGGENIQYF
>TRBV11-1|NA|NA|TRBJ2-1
TGTGCCAGCAGCTTATTAAATGAGCAGTTCTTC
CASSLLNEQFF
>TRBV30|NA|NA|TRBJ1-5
TGTGCCTGGAGTCCCCGGGATGTCGATCAGCCCCAGCATTTT
CAWSPRDVDQPQHF
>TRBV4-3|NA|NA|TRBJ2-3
TGCGCCAGCAGCCAAGATCCGCGCGGGCCCACAGATACGCAGTATTTT
CASSQDPRGPTDTQYF
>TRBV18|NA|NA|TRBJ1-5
TGTGCCAGCTCACCACTCGGGGTTGGGCAGCCCCAGCATTTT
CASSPLGVGQPQHF
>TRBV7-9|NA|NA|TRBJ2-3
TGTGCCAGCAAGGTAACGGAGGTGACAGATACGCAGTATTTT
CASKVTEVTDTQYF
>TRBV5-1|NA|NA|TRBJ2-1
TGCGCCAGCAGCGACGGAGACGAGTACAATGAGCAGTTCTTC
CASSDGDEYNEQFF
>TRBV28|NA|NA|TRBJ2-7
TGTGCCAGCAGTGACACAGGGCCGGGGGAGCAGTACTTC
CASSDTGPGEQYF
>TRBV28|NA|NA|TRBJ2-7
TGTGCCAGCAGTTTTAATCGTGTCAGCTCCTACGAGCAGTACTTC
CASSFNRVSSYEQYF
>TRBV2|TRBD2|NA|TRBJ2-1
TGTGCCAGCGGTGTGCCTAGCGGGAGGACGAGCTCCTACAATGAGCAGTTCTTC
CASGVPSGRTSSYNEQFF
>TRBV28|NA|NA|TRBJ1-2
TGTGCCAGCACTACTGGCGGGGGTCAGGGCTACACCTTC
CASTTGGGQGYTF
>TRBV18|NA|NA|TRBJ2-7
TGTGCCAGCTCACCGGAGCAACCCTACGAGCAGTACTTC
CASSPEQPYEQYF
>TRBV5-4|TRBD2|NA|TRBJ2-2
TGTGCCAGCAGCCCCCCGGGACTAGCGGTGTCGAACACCGGGGAGCTGTTTTTT
CASSPPGLAVSNTGELFF
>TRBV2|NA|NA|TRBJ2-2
TGTGCCAGCCGTTCAGGGCGGAGGACGGCCGGGGAGCTGTTTTTT
CASRSGRRTAGELFF
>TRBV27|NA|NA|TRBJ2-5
TGTGCCAGCAGCTTGAGGGGCGTAGGCCCACAAGAGACCCAGTACTTC
CASSLRGVGPQETQYF
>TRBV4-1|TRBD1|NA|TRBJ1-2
TGCGCCAGCAGCCGCAACGCAGGGGGCATCGCCTATGGCTACACCTTC
CASSRNAGGIAYGYTF
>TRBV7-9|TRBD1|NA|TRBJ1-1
TGTGCCAGCAGCGGTCACAGGGGGCTGAACACTGAAGCTTTCTTT
CASSGHRGLNTEAFF
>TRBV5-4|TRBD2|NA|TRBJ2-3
TGTGCCAGCAGCTTCCTAGCGGGAGGGTATATGATGTCAGATACGCAGTATTTT
CASSFLAGGYMMSDTQYF
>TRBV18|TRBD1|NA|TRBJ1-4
TGTGCCAGCTCACGCCCGGGACAGGGAGAAAATGAAAAACTGTTTTTT
CASSRPGQGENEKLFF
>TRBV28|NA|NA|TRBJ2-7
TGTGCCAGCAGTTCCCGAACCTACGAGCAGTACTTC
CASSSRTYEQYF
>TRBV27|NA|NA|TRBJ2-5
TGTGCCAGCAGTCCTCTCAACAGGTGGGGAGAGACCCAGTACTTC
CASSPLNRWGETQYF
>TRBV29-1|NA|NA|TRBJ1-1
TGCAGCGTTGAAGCCAGACATAGAGGCCAACCATCTACTGAAGCTTTCTTT
CSVEARHRGQPSTEAFF
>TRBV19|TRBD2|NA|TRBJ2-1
TGTGCCAGTAGCCTCAGGGGACTAGCGGCCTACAATGAGCAGTTCTTC
CASSLRGLAAYNEQFF
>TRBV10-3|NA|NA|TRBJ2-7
TGTGCCATCAGTGAGTCCTTACACGAGCAGTACTTC
CAISESLHEQYF
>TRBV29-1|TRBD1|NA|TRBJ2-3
TGCAGCGTTGGCATCGGGACAGCCACAGATACGCAGTATTTT
CSVGIGTATDTQYF
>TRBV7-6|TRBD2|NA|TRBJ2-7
TGTGCCAGCAGCTTAGGGACTAGCGGGAGCCCCGAGCAGTACTTC
CASSLGTSGSPEQYF
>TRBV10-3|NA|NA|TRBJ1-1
TGTGCCATCAGTGAGTCAAAACTTAGGGTGAACACTGAAGCTTTCTTT
CAISESKLRVNTEAFF
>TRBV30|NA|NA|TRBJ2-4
TGTGCCTGGAGTGCATCGAGTTGGACCAAAAACATTCAGTACTTC
CAWSASSWTKNIQYF
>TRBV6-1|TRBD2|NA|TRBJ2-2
TGTGCCAGCGGGACTAGTGATTCTAGGGAGCTGTTTTTT
CASGTSDSRELFF
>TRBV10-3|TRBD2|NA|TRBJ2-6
TGTGCCATCAGGACTAGCGGGTCAAGCTCTGGGGCCAACGTCCTGACTTTC
CAIRTSGSSSGANVLTF
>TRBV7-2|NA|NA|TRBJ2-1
TGTGCCAGCAGCGCGACCCGGAATGAGCAGTTCTTC
CASSATRNEQFF